What follows are 18 T cell receptor beta chains derived from one specimen sequenced in a study of T cell changes during pregnancy in multiple sclerosis. Assay: immunoSEQ multiplex PCR; the TCRdb copy retains only in-frame clones and omits some. The data show 100,000 or so clones, roughly 93% seen once. The starting material was peripheral blood, obtained in the first trimester of pregnancy. These receptors all come from a female donor with multiple sclerosis, enrolled in a pregnancy study.

The chain combines TRBV5-4 with TRBJ1-6, with 8 bases aligning to TRBD1. Unmatched junction bases numbered 7, after V lost 4 bases and J lost 7 bases. CDR1 and CDR2 from the germline V gene are SGHNT and YYREEE (reference sequence). CDR3 size: 15 residues. CDR3 sequence reads: CASSLRTGSNSPLHF. The DNA for the CDR3 is TGTGCCAGCAGCCTCCGGACAGGGTCGAATTCACCCCTCCACTTT.

In its sample, this clone was seen a few times. This chain uses TRBV7-8 with TRBJ1-6; D is unclear. The CDR3 sequence is 14 residues long. Per the germline V gene, CDR1 is SGHVS and CDR2 is FQNEAQ. V lost 2 bases to trimming and J lost 5 bases, with 7 bases between them. CDR3 amino acids: CASSLSHNNSPLHF. CDR3 DNA sequence: TGTGCCAGCAGCTTATCACACAATAATTCACCCCTCCACTTT.

This chain uses TRBV11-2 with TRBJ2-2; 9 bases align to TRBD2. Germline V gives CDR1 SGHAT, CDR2 FQNNGV. With 0 bases clipped from V and 2 bases from J, the junction kept 4 bases outside the gene matches. The CDR3 contains 17 residues. The CDR3 here is CASSLDGGGANTGELFF. The CDR3 DNA reads as TGTGCCAGCAGCTTAGATGGCGGGGGGGCTAACACCGGGGAGCTGTTTTTT.

V usage is TRBV6-1 and J usage is TRBJ2-5; 14 bases are a match to TRBD2. This CDR3 is built from 16 residues. V was pared by 4 bases and J by 6 bases, with 7 bases of the junction left unmatched. CDR1 and CDR2 from the germline V gene are MNHNS and SASEGT. The CDR3 reads CASSGLAGGPPQTQYF. The CDR3 bases are TGTGCCAGCAGTGGACTAGCGGGGGGGCCTCCCCAGACCCAGTACTTC.

This clone was counted a single time. The chain carries TRBV30 and TRBJ2-3; TRBD1 matches 8 bases. The trim removed 3 bases at V and 2 bases at J, leaving 7 bases unmatched. Germline V gives CDR1 GTSNPN, CDR2 SVGIG (reference sequence). This CDR3 is 15 amino acids long. In nucleotides, the CDR3 is TGTGCCTGGAGACTAGGACAGGGCTCCACAGATACGCAGTATTTT. Protein sequence: CAWRLGQGSTDTQYF.

The gene calls are TRBV18 and TRBJ2-5; D uncertain. Germline V gene lookup returns CDR1 KGHSH and CDR2 LQKENI. Trimming left V 3 bases short and J 5 bases short, with 13 bases between. The CDR3 runs to 14 residues. CDR3 sequence (DNA): TGTGCCAGCTCACCGGGCCAATCTTTGGAGACCCAGTACTTC. Protein sequence: CASSPGQSLETQYF.

This chain joins TRBV4-1 and TRBJ2-1; D uncertain. Germline values: CDR1 MGHRA, CDR2 YSYEKL. This CDR3 is 14 amino acids long. The V end lost 4 bases, the J end lost 2 bases, and 9 bases lay between the germline ends. The CDR3 spells CASSPTQTYNEQFF. The CDR3, as DNA: TGCGCCAGCAGCCCAACACAGACCTACAATGAGCAGTTCTTC.

The chain carries TRBV5-1 and TRBJ1-1, with unresolved D. V lost 3 bases and J 0 bases, leaving 9 bases between the germline ends. The CDR3 runs 14 residues. CDR1 is SGHRS, CDR2 YFSETQ, per germline. This CDR3 reads CASSSGIMNTEAFF. DNA of the CDR3: TGCGCCAGCAGCTCCGGGATTATGAACACTGAAGCTTTCTTT.

The V and J genes are TRBV7-9 and TRBJ1-4, with TRBD1 as a possible D gene (6 bases). The CDR3 loop spans 15 amino acids. The ends were cut back, 6 bases at V and 5 bases at J, with 16 bases in the middle. CDR1 and CDR2 (germline): SEHNR, FQNEAQ (reference sequence). The CDR3 sequence: CASSFQDSRNEKLFF. In nucleotides, the CDR3 is TGTGCCAGCAGTTTCCAGGACAGCCGAAATGAAAAACTGTTTTTT.

The chain is built from TRBV15 and TRBJ2-1; 7 bases map to TRBD2. The CDR3 length is 14 residues. In germline, CDR1 is LNHNV, CDR2 YYDKDF (reference sequence). After removal of 8 bases from V and 0 bases from J, the junction contained 4 bases not matched to a gene. In DNA form, the CDR3 reads TGTGCCACCCGAGCGGGGAGCTCCTACAATGAGCAGTTCTTC. Amino acid sequence: CATRAGSSYNEQFF.

CDR3 nucleotides: TGTGCCAGCAGTGAACTAGCGGGGGGGCTTGGGCATGAGACCCAGTACTTC. Translating gives CASSELAGGLGHETQYF. The J gene is TRBJ2-5, the V gene TRBV6-1, with TRBD2 identical over 12 bases. The V and J ends lost 2 bases and 5 bases, in that order; junction bases with no gene match: 9. Germline V lookup: CDR1 MNHNS, CDR2 SASEGT. The CDR3 loop spans 17 amino acids.

The V and J genes are TRBV9 and TRBJ2-1; perhaps TRBD2 as D (6 bases). The CDR3 loop spans 18 amino acids. Germline loops: CDR1 SGDLS, CDR2 YYNGEE. Between the trimmed V and J ends, which lost 1 base and 4 bases, there was a span of 21 bases. The CDR3 DNA is TGTGCCAGCAGCGTAAGTTTCGGCCTAGCGACCCCTTACAATGAGCAGTTCTTC. It is translated as CASSVSFGLATPYNEQFF.

The gene calls are TRBV9 and TRBJ1-4; the D gene is possibly TRBD1 (5 bases). The CDR3 totals 16 residues. Trimming removed 4 bases at V and 0 bases at J, with 13 bases between. Germline V gene sequence: CDR1 SGDLS, CDR2 YYNGEE. As DNA, the CDR3 is TGTGCCAGCAGCCCCCTCGGAGGGGCAACTAATGAAAAACTGTTTTTT. This codes for CASSPLGGATNEKLFF.

The chain employs TRBV25-1 and TRBJ1-2; maybe TRBD1 (5 bases). Germline V CDR1 and CDR2: MGHDK, SYGVNS. The CDR3 consists of 15 residues. With 1 base removed from V and 8 bases from J, the gap between germline ends came to 17 bases. The DNA of the CDR3 is TGTGCCAGCAGTGAATCAGGGATCATGCCGCGGGGCTACACCTTC. Translated: CASSESGIMPRGYTF.

The rearrangement links TRBV12-2 to TRBJ1-3. TRBV12-2 is termed a pseudogene. CDR3 length: 19 amino acids. CDR3 bases: TGTGCAAGTCGCCCACGATTGTATTTCGGGGGATTAGGAGGAAACACCATATATTTT. Residues: CASRPRLYFGGLGGNTIYF.

The chain couples TRBV7-9 to TRBJ2-1; TRBD2 agrees at 8 bases. The CDR3 contains 17 residues. CDR1 SEHNR and CDR2 FQNEAQ come from the germline V gene (reference sequence). Trimming took 6 bases from V and 4 from J; bases not matched to a gene: 14. The CDR3 DNA follows: TGTGCCAGCAGGAAGGACCGGGGTAGCGGGGTTTACAATGAGCAGTTCTTC. It yields the protein CASRKDRGSGVYNEQFF.

The chain carries TRBV27 and TRBJ1-1; 9 positions agree with TRBD1. The CDR3 loop spans 14 amino acids. After removal of 1 base from V and 4 bases from J, the junction contained 1 base not matched to a gene. Germline CDR1 is MNHEY and CDR2 is SMNVEV (reference sequence). The CDR3, as DNA: TGTGCCAGCAGTTTATGGACAGGGGCCACTGAAGCTTTCTTT. Amino acids: CASSLWTGATEAFF.

The J gene is TRBJ2-5, the V gene TRBV7-2; 8 bases match TRBD2. The J segment lost 0 bases and the V segment lost 5 bases, leaving 11 bases of the junction unmatched. This CDR3 region has 17 residues. From germline, CDR1 is SGHTA and CDR2 FQGNSA. This CDR3 reads CASSRPVSGVYQETQYF. The CDR3 DNA sequence: TGTGCCAGCAGCAGACCCGTTAGCGGGGTGTACCAAGAGACCCAGTACTTC.